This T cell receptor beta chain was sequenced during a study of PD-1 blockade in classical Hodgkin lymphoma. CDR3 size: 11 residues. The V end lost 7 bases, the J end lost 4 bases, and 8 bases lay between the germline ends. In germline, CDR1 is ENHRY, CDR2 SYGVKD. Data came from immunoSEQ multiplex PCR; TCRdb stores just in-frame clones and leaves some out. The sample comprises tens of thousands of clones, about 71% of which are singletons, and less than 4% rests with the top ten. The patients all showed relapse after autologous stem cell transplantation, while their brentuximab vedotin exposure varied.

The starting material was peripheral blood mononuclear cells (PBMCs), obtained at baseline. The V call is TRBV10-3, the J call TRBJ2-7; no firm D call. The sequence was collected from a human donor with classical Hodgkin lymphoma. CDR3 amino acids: CAIIWDYEQYF. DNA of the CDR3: TGTGCCATCATATGGGATTACGAGCAGTACTTC.